A single sample is the source of the 3 T cell receptor beta chains below, sequenced in a study of shared clonotypes between healthy human individuals. Method: immunoSEQ multiplex PCR; TCRdb's copy keeps in-frame clones and lacks some. The repertoire consists of hundreds of thousands of clones, with 70% to 80% occurring once and the leading ten covering roughly 13%. Sequenced material: PBMCs. The receptors were gathered from a woman aged 40 to 50 in good health. Some clones in this sample may be carry-over from other donors' samples.

This sequence joins TRBV4-2 and TRBJ2-2; 8 positions agree with TRBD2. This CDR3 has 16 residues. Germline lookup yields CDR1 LGHNA and CDR2 YNFKEQ. The J segment lost 2 bases and the V segment lost 1 base, leaving 3 bases of the junction unmatched. As DNA, the CDR3 is TGTGCCAGCAGCCAAGGATTAGCGGGAAACACCGGGGAGCTGTTTTTT. It yields the protein CASSQGLAGNTGELFF.

This chain links TRBV15 with TRBJ2-3, with a weak D call TRBD2 (5 bases). This CDR3 spans 16 amino acids. The germline CDR1 and CDR2 sequences are LNHNV and YYDKDF (reference sequence). Trimming removed 1 base at V and 0 bases at J, with 11 bases between. CDR3 DNA: TGTGCCACCAGCAGAGGGGCACTAGACAGCACAGATACGCAGTATTTT. Protein product: CATSRGALDSTDTQYF.

The chain combines TRBV7-8 with TRBJ2-1; TRBD2 matches 9 bases. The CDR3 length is 15 residues. The V segment lost 5 bases and the J segment 6 bases; nucleotides outside the gene matches: 8. CDR1 SGHVS and CDR2 FQNEAQ come from the germline V gene. CDR3 protein: CASSPAQREVNEQFF. The CDR3 DNA reads TGTGCCAGCAGCCCAGCCCAGCGGGAGGTCAATGAGCAGTTCTTC.